This T cell receptor beta chain was identified during a study of OX40 agonist ivuxolimab in advanced cancers. Using immunoSEQ multiplex PCR, the repertoire was profiled, and TCRdb retains in-frame clones only, with some absent. This repertoire shows about 46,000 clones, approximately 90% found once; its top ten account for approximately 12%. Baseline was the first blood sampling point, followed by cycle 4 day 1 and cycle 7 day 1. Between the trimmed V and J ends, which lost 2 bases and 5 bases, there was a span of 12 bases. The CDR3 contains 14 residues. Germline lookup yields CDR1 LNHDA and CDR2 SQIVND (reference sequence).

The chain is built from TRBV19 and TRBJ1-1; no clear D. This material consisted of CD4+ or CD8+ T cells sorted from blood, taken in a trial of the OX40 agonist ivuxolimab. This receptor was taken from an adult with an advanced solid tumor such as melanoma, head and neck, liver or kidney cancer. CDR3 region: CASSISSRGTEAFF. In DNA, the CDR3 is TGTGCCAGTAGTATAAGTAGTCGGGGAACTGAAGCTTTCTTT.